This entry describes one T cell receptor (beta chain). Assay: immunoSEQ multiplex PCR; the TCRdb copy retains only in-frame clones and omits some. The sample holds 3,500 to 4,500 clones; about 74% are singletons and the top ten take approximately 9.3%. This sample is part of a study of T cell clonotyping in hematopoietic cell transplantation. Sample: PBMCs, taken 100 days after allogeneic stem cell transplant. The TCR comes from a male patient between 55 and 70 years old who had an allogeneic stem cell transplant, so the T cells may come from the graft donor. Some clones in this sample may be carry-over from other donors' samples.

Here the CDR3 reads CASSEDPRLEQFF. As DNA, the CDR3 is TGTGCCAGCAGTGAGGACCCACGTCTGGAGCAGTTCTTC. This rearrangement joins TRBV7-9 to TRBJ2-1; the D is unclear. Trimming removed 6 bases from V and 10 bases from J, with 16 bases in between. The CDR3 runs to 13 residues. Germline V gene data show CDR1 as SEHNR and CDR2 as FQNEAQ (reference sequence).